This is a list of T cell receptor beta chains from one sample in a study of blood T cell repertoires in COVID-19. TCRdb's copy holds only in-frame clones and misses some; the assay was immunoSEQ multiplex PCR. The data hold a few hundred thousand clones, with roughly 90% observed a single time. Input material: peripheral blood. The receptor source for this set is a man younger than 35 with COVID-19, enrolled during active disease. The CDR3 runs from the conserved cysteine through the conserved F or W. A D gene is named only where the DNA matches it firmly. Clone size is not always given. Where it is, it says once, few, many or a class for expanded clones.

NA	TRBV10-2	NA	TRBJ1-2	TGCGCCAGCAGTGACGGCGGCCGGAAGAACTATGGCTACACCTTC	CASSDGGRKNYGYTF
NA	TRBV10-2	many	TRBJ1-5	TGCGCCAGCAGTGTGGGGGGTGGAGGCAATCAGCCCCAGCATTTT	CASSVGGGGNQPQHF
NA	TRBV19	NA	TRBJ2-2	TGTGCCAGTAGTATAGTCGGGGAGTACGGGGAGCTGTTTTTT	CASSIVGEYGELFF
NA	TRBV15	NA	TRBJ1-2	TGTGCCACCAGCAGGCGGGTGCAGGTTTCTAACTATGGCTACACCTTC	CATSRRVQVSNYGYTF
NA	TRBV6-6	NA	TRBJ2-7	TGTGCCAGCAGCTCCGCACTCACTAGCTACGAGCAGTACTTC	CASSSALTSYEQYF
TRBD1	TRBV19	NA	TRBJ1-2	TGTGCCAGTAGTAGTCAGGGGGCTAACTATGGCTACACCTTC	CASSSQGANYGYTF
NA	TRBV4-1	NA	TRBJ1-2	TGCGCCACCTCCCCGACACGGGGCTATGGCTACACCTTC	CATSPTRGYGYTF
NA	TRBV6-5	NA	TRBJ2-1	TGTGCCAGCAGTTCGCTCGGGGACTGGCGTGAGCAGTTCTTC	CASSSLGDWREQFF
NA	TRBV7-9	NA	TRBJ2-7	TGTGCCAGCAGCTTATCAGGCTACGAGCAGTACTTC	CASSLSGYEQYF
NA	TRBV6-5	many	TRBJ1-1	TGTGCCAGCAGTTTTCACAGGGAAGACACTGAAGCTTTCTTT	CASSFHREDTEAFF
TRBD1	TRBV18	NA	TRBJ2-3	TGTGCCAGCTCCGCGACAGGGGGCACAGATACGCAGTATTTT	CASSATGGTDTQYF
NA	TRBV9	NA	TRBJ1-1	TGTGCCAGCAGCGTAAGCTCACGCCTGGTTAGTGAAGCTTTCTTT	CASSVSSRLVSEAFF
NA	TRBV6-5	NA	TRBJ1-1	TGTGCCAGCAGAAGGGGGGGGACTGAAGCTTTCTTT	CASRRGGTEAFF
NA	TRBV11-2	NA	TRBJ2-7	TGTGCCAGCAGCCTATCTTCCTACGAGCAGTACTTC	CASSLSSYEQYF
TRBD1	TRBV6-5	NA	TRBJ2-7	TGTGCCAGCAGTTACATGACAGGGGGCTACGAGCAGTACTTC	CASSYMTGGYEQYF
TRBD1	TRBV5-1	NA	TRBJ2-3	TGCGCCAGCAGGTTCAGGGGGTCTAACACAGATACGCAGTATTTT	CASRFRGSNTDTQYF
NA	TRBV21-1	NA	TRBJ2-3	TGTGCCAGCAGCAAGTTTACTGGACTAGCGGGGGGGGTAGATACGCAGTATTTT	CASSKFTGLAGGVDTQYF
NA	TRBV6-5	NA	TRBJ2-6	TGTGCCAACGGAGTCTCTGGGGCCAACGTCCTGACTTTC	CANGVSGANVLTF
TRBD1	TRBV29-1	NA	TRBJ2-3	TGCAGCGTTCCCCCGGACAGGGAATTGACAGATACGCAGTATTTT	CSVPPDRELTDTQYF
NA	TRBV7-7	NA	TRBJ1-1	TGTGCTAGCAGCTCAGGGGAGAACACTGAAGCTTTCTTT	CASSSGENTEAFF
NA	TRBV7-9	NA	TRBJ1-1	TGTGCCAGCAGCGGCCGTGGGAACACTGAAGCTTTCTTT	CASSGRGNTEAFF
TRBD1	TRBV7-9	NA	TRBJ2-1	TGTGCCAGCACCAAAGCACGGCCGGGACAGGGGAGGAATGAGCAGTTCTTC	CASTKARPGQGRNEQFF
NA	TRBV19	NA	TRBJ1-2	TGTGCCGCTACCGGGGGGTCCCCCAACTATGGCTACACCTTC	CAATGGSPNYGYTF
TRBD2	TRBV7-9	NA	TRBJ2-1	TGTGCCAGCAGCTTAGGTCAGGGTGGACCGGGGGGTAATGAGCAGTTCTTC	CASSLGQGGPGGNEQFF
NA	TRBV5-5	NA	TRBJ1-4	TGTGCCAGCAGCTTGGCGGGTGACTATAATGAAAAACTGTTTTTT	CASSLAGDYNEKLFF
NA	TRBV5-6	once	TRBJ2-7	TGTGCCAGCAGCTTTGGAGGATACGAGCAGTACTTC	CASSFGGYEQYF
TRBD1	TRBV13	NA	TRBJ1-2	TGTGCCAGCAGCCCGTGGACAGGGGGCGATGGCTACACCTTC	CASSPWTGGDGYTF